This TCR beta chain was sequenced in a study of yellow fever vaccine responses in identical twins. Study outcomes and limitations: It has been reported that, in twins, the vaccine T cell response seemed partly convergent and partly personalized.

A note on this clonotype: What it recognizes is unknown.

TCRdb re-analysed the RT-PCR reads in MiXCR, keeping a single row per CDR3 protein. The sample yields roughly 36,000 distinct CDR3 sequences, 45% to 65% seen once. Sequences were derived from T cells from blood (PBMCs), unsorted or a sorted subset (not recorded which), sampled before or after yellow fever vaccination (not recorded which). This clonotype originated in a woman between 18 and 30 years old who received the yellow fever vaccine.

CDR3 sequence (DNA): TGCGCCAGCAGTGAGTCGTTGGACCTTAGCGCCGGAGGCCGAGATGAGCAGTTCTTC. This gives the protein CASSESLDLSAGGRDEQFF. This chain joins TRBV10-1 and TRBJ2-1; D possibly corresponds to TRBD2 (5 bases). With 0 bases removed from V and 8 bases from J, the gap between germline ends came to 26 bases. The CDR3 is 19 residues long. The germline V gene encodes CDR1 WNHNN and CDR2 SYGVQD (reference sequence).